This paragraph covers one T cell receptor beta chain sequence. The sample is drawn from a study of T cell changes during pregnancy in multiple sclerosis. Deletions cut 4 bases from V and 4 bases from J, with 14 bases between. Germline V gene data show CDR1 as MGHDK and CDR2 as SYGVNS. The CDR3 contains 15 residues. Libraries were prepared by immunoSEQ multiplex PCR; TCRdb keeps only in-frame clonotypes and omits some of them. The table has approximately 32,000 clones, about nine tenths seen once. The chain joins TRBV25-1 to TRBJ2-1; D gene uncertain. The receptor was isolated from a female donor with multiple sclerosis, enrolled in a pregnancy study. The sequenced sample was CD8+ T cells from peripheral blood mononuclear cells, obtained in the first trimester of pregnancy. The CDR3 loop reads CASSAILGLYNEQFF. CDR3 bases: TGTGCCAGCAGTGCGATTCTCGGGTTATACAATGAGCAGTTCTTC.